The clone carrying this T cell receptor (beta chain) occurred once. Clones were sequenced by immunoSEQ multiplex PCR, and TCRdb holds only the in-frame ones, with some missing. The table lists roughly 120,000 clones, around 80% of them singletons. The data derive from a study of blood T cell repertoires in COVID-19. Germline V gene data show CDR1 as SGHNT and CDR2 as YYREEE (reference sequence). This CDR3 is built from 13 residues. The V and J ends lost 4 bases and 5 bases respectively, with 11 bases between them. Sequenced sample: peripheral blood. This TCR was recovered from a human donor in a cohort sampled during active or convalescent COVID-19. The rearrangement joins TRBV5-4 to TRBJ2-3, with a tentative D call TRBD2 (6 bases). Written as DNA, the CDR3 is TGTGCCAGCAGCAGGCAGGGAGGAGATACGCAGTATTTT. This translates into CASSRQGGDTQYF.